These 30 T cell receptor beta chains share one sample of origin, sequenced in a study of T cell responses to AZD1222 COVID-19 vaccine. Assay used: immunoSEQ multiplex PCR; TCRdb lists only in-frame clones, some missing. The profile shows some 79,000 clones, about 78% of them singletons. Material: peripheral blood, obtained 28 days after the second AZD1222 dose. Receptor source: an adult who received the AZD1222 COVID-19 vaccine.

This sequence joins TRBV7-2 and TRBJ2-3; the D is unclear. V dropped 5 bases and J dropped 1 base, with 10 bases sitting between them. CDR1 is SGHTA and CDR2 is FQGNSA in the germline V gene. The CDR3 runs to 14 residues. CDR3 sequence: CASSPKGGTDTQYF. CDR3 nucleotides: TGTGCCAGCAGCCCGAAGGGCGGCACAGATACGCAGTATTTT.

This chain uses TRBV6-2 or TRBV6-3 with TRBJ1-4, with 9 bases lining up with TRBD1. The CDR3 totals 14 residues. V lost 6 bases and J lost 8; bases outside the gene matches: 7. Germline CDR1 reads MNHEY; CDR2 reads SVGEGT. CDR3: CASRPPGTGEKLFF. CDR3 DNA sequence: TGTGCCAGCAGACCTCCCGGGACAGGGGAAAAACTGTTTTTT.

The chain links TRBV3-1 (or the pseudogene TRBV3-2) to TRBJ2-3; D is unclear. Germline V CDR1 and CDR2: LGHDT, YNNKEL (reference sequence). CDR3 length: 16 amino acids. V was trimmed by 0 bases and J by 2 bases, leaving 12 bases between them. CDR3 nucleotide sequence: TGTGCCAGCAGCCAAGATAGTTCCCCGCTCACAGATACGCAGTATTTT. It translates to CASSQDSSPLTDTQYF.

The rearrangement links TRBV11-2 to TRBJ2-7; D possibly corresponds to TRBD1 (6 bases). Deletions cut 5 bases from V and 5 bases from J, with 13 bases between. The CDR3 is 13 residues long. Germline loops: CDR1 SGHAT, CDR2 FQNNGV. The CDR3 bases are TGTGCCAGCAGCCCATTGGGGGCCGACGAGCAGTACTTC. Translation gives CASSPLGADEQYF.

The gene calls are TRBV5-6 and TRBJ1-6; possibly TRBD1 for D (5 bases). The V end was cut by 4 bases, the J end by 1 base, with 9 bases between. The germline CDR1 and CDR2 sequences are SGHDT and YYEEEE. The CDR3 loop spans 15 amino acids. The CDR3 sequence: CASSGTLSYNSPLHF. The CDR3 bases are TGTGCCAGCAGCGGGACGCTATCCTATAATTCACCCCTCCACTTT.

This clone was found a few times. The rearrangement uses TRBV6-2 or TRBV6-3 and TRBJ2-7; no clear D gene. There are 15 residues in the CDR3. V was cut by 2 bases and J by 5 bases, with 16 bases left in between. Looked up from germline, CDR1 is MNHEY and CDR2 is SVGEGT. The CDR3 DNA reads as TGTGCCAGCAGTTACCTCCAGACTTCGAATGACGAGCAGTACTTC. Its translation is CASSYLQTSNDEQYF.

This sequence joins TRBV28 and TRBJ1-1; D may be TRBD1 (5 bases). From germline, CDR1 is MDHEN and CDR2 SYDVKM. CDR3 size: 14 residues. Trimming took off 4 bases at V and 6 bases at J, with 15 bases between the two ends. The CDR3 nucleotides are TGTGCCAGCAGTTCATTCTGGCAGGGCGCTGAAGCTTTCTTT. It encodes CASSSFWQGAEAFF. The full variable domain, in which reference TRBV28 and TRBJ1-1 provide the parts outside the CDR3, is DVKVTQSSRYLVKRTGEKVFLECVQDMDHENMFWYRQDPGLGLRLIYFSYDVKMKEKGDIPEGYSVSREKKERFSLILESASTNQTSMYLCASSSFWQGAEAFFGQGTRLTVV.

J is TRBJ2-2 and V is TRBV27; no clear D gene. The CDR3 extends over 13 amino acids. Germline V gives CDR1 MNHEY, CDR2 SMNVEV (reference sequence). V was pared by 1 base and J by 6 bases, with 6 bases between. The CDR3 sequence is CASSLLESGELFF. The CDR3 bases are TGTGCCAGCAGTTTATTAGAATCCGGGGAGCTGTTTTTT.

This clone was seen once. The CDR3 DNA is TGTGCCAGCAGCTCCCCTTCTAGCTCTGGGGCCAACGTCCTGACTTTC. This sequence encodes CASSSPSSSGANVLTF. V is TRBV7-8 and J is TRBJ2-6; D is unresolved. The germline V gene has CDR1 SGHVS and CDR2 FQNEAQ. The CDR3 is made up of 16 amino acids. The germline V and J ends were trimmed by 4 bases and 0 bases, with 10 bases remaining between them.

In its sample, this clone was seen a few times. The chain links TRBV6-5 to TRBJ2-7; 7 bases are a match to TRBD1. V lost 6 bases, J lost 6 bases, and 5 bases stayed unmatched. CDR1 MNHEY and CDR2 SVGAGI come from the germline V gene. This CDR3 has 12 amino acids. The CDR3 sequence: CASRTPGGEQYF. CDR3 DNA: TGTGCCAGCAGAACCCCAGGGGGCGAGCAGTACTTC.

The rearrangement joins TRBV10-2 to TRBJ2-3; D is ambiguous. Trimming pared 0 bases from V and 1 base from J, leaving 8 bases between. This CDR3 is 15 amino acids long. In germline, CDR1 is WSHSY, CDR2 SAAADI. This CDR3 is CASSESSGGTDTQYF. The CDR3 DNA reads TGCGCCAGCAGTGAGTCCTCAGGCGGCACAGATACGCAGTATTTT.

The chain carries TRBV5-1 and TRBJ1-2; D call uncertain. Germline CDR1 reads SGHRS; CDR2 reads YFSETQ. The CDR3 is made up of 12 amino acids. With 5 bases removed from V and 7 bases from J, the gap between germline ends came to 12 bases. CDR3 region: CASSSDRSGYTF. CDR3 nucleotide sequence: TGCGCCAGCAGTTCCGATCGGAGTGGCTACACCTTC.

This sequence joins TRBV5-4 and TRBJ2-5; TRBD1 agrees at 7 bases. V was pared by 4 bases and J by 5 bases, with 8 bases of the junction left unmatched. CDR1 and CDR2 (germline): SGHNT, YYREEE (reference sequence). The CDR3 loop spans 14 amino acids. This CDR3 is CASSEGAQWETQYF. In nucleotides, the CDR3 is TGTGCCAGCAGCGAGGGGGCGCAGTGGGAGACCCAGTACTTC.

The V call is TRBV28, the J call TRBJ2-5; 7 bases agree with TRBD2. Germline V CDR1 and CDR2: MDHEN, SYDVKM. The CDR3 extends over 18 amino acids. The V gene end was trimmed by 3 bases and the J gene end by 2 bases; junction bases not matched to a gene: 15. CDR3 sequence: CASSFPRGGGRVQETQYF. CDR3 sequence (DNA): TGTGCCAGCAGTTTTCCCCGTGGGGGAGGGAGGGTACAAGAGACCCAGTACTTC.

The chain has TRBV29-1 and TRBJ1-4; TRBD1 agrees at 8 bases. V shed 8 bases, J shed 7 bases, and the junction held 9 bases outside the gene matches. This CDR3 comprises 13 residues. Germline values: CDR1 SQVTM, CDR2 ANQGSEA. CDR3 bases: TGCAGCACCTCCGGGACAGGTGGTGAAAAACTGTTTTTT. This translates into CSTSGTGGEKLFF.

The J gene is TRBJ2-1, the V gene TRBV7-9, with unresolved D. This CDR3 has 11 residues. With 3 bases removed from V and 9 bases from J, the gap between germline ends came to 6 bases. Germline V gene sequence: CDR1 SEHNR, CDR2 FQNEAQ (reference sequence). CDR3 DNA: TGTGCCAGCAGCTTTCATACTGAGCAGTTCTTC. Translated, it gives CASSFHTEQFF.

This rearrangement joins TRBV11-2 to TRBJ2-7; 9 nucleotides align to TRBD2. This CDR3 contains 17 residues. V lost 1 base and J lost 2; bases outside the gene matches: 9. Germline lookup yields CDR1 SGHAT and CDR2 FQNNGV. The CDR3: CASSLGSASGNTYEQYF. The CDR3 DNA sequence: TGTGCCAGCAGCTTAGGGTCGGCTAGCGGGAATACCTACGAGCAGTACTTC.

In DNA, the CDR3 is TGTGCCAGCAGCTTAGGGGGAGGGGCAGAGACCCAGTACTTC. This sequence encodes CASSLGGGAETQYF. This rearrangement joins TRBV7-3 to TRBJ2-5; TRBD2 matches 7 bases. V lost 2 bases and J lost 4; bases outside the gene matches: 4. This CDR3 contains 14 residues. CDR1 and CDR2 from the germline V gene are SGHTA and FQGTGA. The whole variable domain, remainder taken from reference TRBV7-3 and TRBJ2-5, is GAGVSQTPSNKVTEKGKYVELRCDPISGHTALYWYRQSLGQGPEFLIYFQGTGAADDSGLPNDRFFAVRPEGSVSTLKIQRTERGDSAVYLCASSLGGGAETQYFGPGTRLLVL.

This clone was seen a few times. The chain employs TRBV6-5 and TRBJ1-1; a possible D gene is TRBD1 (5 bases). Germline V lookup: CDR1 MNHEY, CDR2 SVGAGI. The CDR3 loop spans 15 amino acids. V was pared by 7 bases and J by 0 bases, with 15 bases between. CDR3 DNA sequence: TGTGCCAGCAACGGAAGGACACTCTTGAACACTGAAGCTTTCTTT. Translating it yields CASNGRTLLNTEAFF.

This clone was seen a few times. The chain employs TRBV28 and TRBJ1-5; D gene unclear. CDR3 length equals 12 residues. V lost 4 bases, J lost 5 bases, and 6 bases lay in between. CDR1 is MDHEN and CDR2 is SYDVKM in the germline V gene. CDR3 sequence: CASSSSHQPQHF. CDR3 coding DNA: TGTGCCAGCAGTTCGAGCCATCAGCCCCAGCATTTT.

The V and J genes are TRBV28 and TRBJ1-1; D not resolved. Deletions cut 6 bases from V and 3 bases from J, with 11 bases between. The CDR3 is 13 residues long. Germline V gene lookup returns CDR1 MDHEN and CDR2 SYDVKM. This chain's CDR3 is CASSPGTDTEAFF. The CDR3 DNA follows: TGTGCCAGCAGCCCCGGAACCGACACTGAAGCTTTCTTT. The whole variable domain, remainder taken from reference TRBV28 and TRBJ1-1, is DVKVTQSSRYLVKRTGEKVFLECVQDMDHENMFWYRQDPGLGLRLIYFSYDVKMKEKGDIPEGYSVSREKKERFSLILESASTNQTSMYLCASSPGTDTEAFFGQGTRLTVV.

The chain carries TRBV7-2 and TRBJ2-1, with D perhaps matching TRBD1 (5 bases). Germline CDR1 and CDR2: SGHTA and FQGNSA. This CDR3 contains 16 residues. The V and J ends lost 5 bases and 2 bases respectively, with 16 bases between them. DNA of the CDR3: TGTGCCAGCAGCGAGAGCCAAGGGGTACCCTACAATGAGCAGTTCTTC. As protein: CASSESQGVPYNEQFF. Full variable domain (outside the CDR3, taken from reference TRBV7-2 and TRBJ2-1): GAGVSQSPSNKVTEKGKDVELRCDPISGHTALYWYRQSLGQGLEFLIYFQGNSAPDKSGLPSDRFSAERTGGSVSTLTIQRTQQEDSAVYLCASSESQGVPYNEQFFGPGTRLTVL.

J is TRBJ1-5 and V is TRBV6-6, with D unclear. The CDR3 totals 14 residues. The germline V gene encodes CDR1 MNHNY and CDR2 SVGAGI (reference sequence). Trimming removed 2 bases at V and 6 bases at J, with 11 bases between. The DNA for the CDR3 is TGTGCCAGCAGTTACAGGGTTATGGGTCAGCCCCAGCATTTT. Protein: CASSYRVMGQPQHF.

This chain joins TRBV28 and TRBJ2-7; maybe TRBD1 (5 bases). Trimming removed 5 bases from V and 0 bases from J, with 11 bases in between. This CDR3 spans 14 amino acids. Per the germline V gene, CDR1 is MDHEN and CDR2 is SYDVKM. Here the CDR3 DNA reads TGTGCCAGCAGTGCCCCAGGGTACTCCTACGAGCAGTACTTC. This sequence encodes CASSAPGYSYEQYF.

Written as DNA, the CDR3 is TGTGCCAGCCGCCGTCCGACGAACACTGAAGCTTTCTTT. Amino acids: CASRRPTNTEAFF. This sequence joins TRBV27 and TRBJ1-1, with D unresolved. The V and J ends lost 8 bases and 1 base respectively, with 11 bases between them. This CDR3 comprises 13 residues. CDR1 and CDR2 (germline): MNHEY, SMNVEV (reference sequence).

The chain employs TRBV7-9 and TRBJ1-6, with D possibly being TRBD1 (6 bases). V dropped 3 bases and J dropped 7 bases, with 10 bases sitting between them. Germline values: CDR1 SEHNR, CDR2 FQNEAQ (reference sequence). The CDR3 has 14 residues. The CDR3 nucleotides are TGTGCCAGCAGCTTTGGACAGCTGAATTCACCCCTCCACTTT. It codes for CASSFGQLNSPLHF.

This rearrangement joins TRBV7-3 to TRBJ2-5; D gene ambiguous. The CDR3 has 15 amino acids. Germline V CDR1 and CDR2: SGHTA, FQGTGA. With 3 bases removed from V and 2 bases from J, the gap between germline ends came to 13 bases. The CDR3 sequence is CASSLRQAPQETQYF. The CDR3 DNA reads as TGTGCCAGCAGCTTGCGGCAGGCCCCGCAAGAGACCCAGTACTTC.

CDR3 DNA: TGTGCTCAAAGGCGGGGACCGAACAATGAGCAGTTCTTC. Protein: CAQRRGPNNEQFF. The V and J genes are TRBV30 and TRBJ2-1; D possibly corresponds to TRBD2 (6 bases). This CDR3 spans 13 amino acids. The V gene's germline CDR1 is GTSNPN and CDR2 SVGIG (reference sequence).

The chain uses TRBV28 and TRBJ2-1; TRBD2 matches at 14 bases. Trimming removed 2 bases from V and 8 bases from J; junction bases left unmatched: 5. CDR1 and CDR2 (germline): MDHEN, SYDVKM. This CDR3 is built from 16 residues. CDR3 DNA: TGTGCCAGCAGTTTACGGGGACTAGCGGGAGTCTATGAGCAGTTCTTC. Protein sequence: CASSLRGLAGVYEQFF.

The sample holds one count of this clone. J is TRBJ2-7 and V is TRBV7-3, with D perhaps TRBD2 (6 bases). This CDR3 is 15 amino acids long. V was clipped by 5 bases and J by 0 bases, with 14 bases between them. Germline lookup yields CDR1 SGHTA and CDR2 FQGTGA. The CDR3: CASSPGSGGSYEQYF. The CDR3 bases are TGTGCCAGCAGCCCCGGTTCCGGGGGCTCCTACGAGCAGTACTTC.